These 14 T cell receptor beta chains originate from one sample sequenced in a study of blood T cell repertoires in COVID-19. Repertoires were generated with immunoSEQ multiplex PCR, while TCRdb's copy carries only in-frame clones and drops some. Found here are some 110,000 clones, over 70% of them singletons; the top ten hold approximately 0.76%. Sample: peripheral blood. Receptor source: a woman in her 70s with acute or convalescent COVID-19.

This chain uses TRBV5-6 with TRBJ2-7; no clear D gene. With 3 bases removed from V and 5 bases from J, the gap between germline ends came to 9 bases. The germline V gene has CDR1 SGHDT and CDR2 YYEEEE. The CDR3 spans 12 residues. The CDR3 is CASSSRLNEQYF. The CDR3 DNA reads TGTGCCAGCAGCTCCAGGCTGAACGAGCAGTACTTC.

The chain employs TRBV7-8 and TRBJ2-5; 14 nucleotides match TRBD2. Germline values: CDR1 SGHVS, CDR2 FQNEAQ. The CDR3 runs 18 residues. The J segment lost 5 bases and the V segment lost 5 bases, leaving 13 bases of the junction unmatched. This CDR3 is CASSPLGTSGSSMETQYF. The CDR3 coding sequence is TGTGCCAGCAGCCCCCTAGGGACTAGCGGGAGTTCGATGGAGACCCAGTACTTC.

The CDR3 sequence: CASSDDTLEGVTEAFF. The CDR3 nucleotides are TGCGCCAGCAGCGACGACACTTTAGAAGGGGTCACTGAAGCTTTCTTT. V gene TRBV5-1 combines with J gene TRBJ1-1; a weak D match, TRBD1 (5 bases). V was cut by 4 bases and J by 4 bases, with 20 bases left in between. This CDR3 is built from 16 residues. CDR1 is SGHRS and CDR2 is YFSETQ in the germline V gene.

This clone was seen just once. The chain joins TRBV5-1 to TRBJ1-6; D not resolved. The CDR3 consists of 13 residues. V lost 0 bases and J lost 8, with 6 bases in between. Germline V CDR1 and CDR2: SGHRS, YFSETQ. The CDR3 DNA follows: TGCGCCAGCAGCTTGGAGCGGGATTCACCCCTCCACTTT. It specifies CASSLERDSPLHF.

The chain combines TRBV2 with TRBJ1-5; 9 bases map to TRBD1. The junction had 5 bases not matched to a gene; V was cut back by 7 bases and J by 1 base. The CDR3 covers 15 residues. Germline lookup yields CDR1 SNHLY and CDR2 FYNNEI. The CDR3 protein is CASTGQGQSNQPQHF. CDR3 in DNA: TGTGCCAGCACCGGACAGGGGCAGAGCAATCAGCCCCAGCATTTT.

The chain couples TRBV6-2 or TRBV6-3 to TRBJ2-1, with 14 positions matching TRBD2. Germline CDR1 is MNHEY and CDR2 is SVGEGT. J was trimmed by 3 bases and V by 5 bases; bases with no gene match: 6. The CDR3 covers 17 residues. CDR3 loop: CASSLGLAGGVYNEQFF. CDR3 in DNA: TGTGCCAGCAGTCTCGGACTAGCGGGAGGAGTCTACAATGAGCAGTTCTTC.

The chain carries TRBV11-2 and TRBJ2-1, with D maybe TRBD2 (5 bases). Trimming removed 3 bases at V and 4 bases at J, with 10 bases between. CDR1 and CDR2 from the germline V gene are SGHAT and FQNNGV. The CDR3 has 14 amino acids. The CDR3 reads CASSLQDLYNEQFF. CDR3 nucleotides: TGTGCCAGCAGCTTGCAGGACTTATACAATGAGCAGTTCTTC.

The count of this clone is one. The chain combines TRBV5-8 with TRBJ1-2, with TRBD1 identical over 11 bases. Germline V gives CDR1 SGHTS, CDR2 YDEGEE. V lost 4 bases and J lost 3; bases outside the gene matches: 5. The CDR3 totals 15 residues. The chain's CDR3 is CASSHRDRGYYGYTF. The CDR3 nucleotides are TGTGCCAGCAGCCACCGGGACAGGGGGTACTATGGCTACACCTTC.

The CDR3 DNA sequence: TGTGCCAGCAGCCAAGATGTCGGCTATGGAGGGTCCTACAATGAGCAGTTCTTC. Translated, it gives CASSQDVGYGGSYNEQFF. The V and J genes are TRBV4-2 and TRBJ2-1, with a possible D match to TRBD2 (6 bases). This CDR3 has 18 residues. CDR1 LGHNA and CDR2 YNFKEQ come from the germline V gene. V lost 0 bases and J lost 1, with 16 bases in between.

The V call is TRBV6-6, the J call TRBJ2-4; tentative D call: TRBD1 (5 bases). The CDR3 extends over 15 amino acids. Germline V gives CDR1 MNHNY, CDR2 SVGAGI (reference sequence). V was clipped by 6 bases and J by 0 bases, with 12 bases between them. Here the CDR3 DNA reads TGTGCCAGCAGCTCCGACAGTCTAGCCAAAAACATTCAGTACTTC. Its protein is CASSSDSLAKNIQYF.

This chain joins TRBV5-8 and TRBJ2-7; TRBD1 aligns across 7 bases. CDR1 is SGHTS and CDR2 is YDEGEE in the germline V gene. J gave up 7 bases and V 3 bases, and 16 bases lay outside the gene matches. There are 16 residues in the CDR3. The CDR3 is CASSSGGKLARGEQYF. The CDR3 DNA reads TGTGCCAGCAGCTCGGGTGGGAAGCTGGCCAGGGGGGAGCAGTACTTC.

This clone was counted only a few times. The chain joins TRBV6-1 to TRBJ2-5, with D tentatively TRBD2 (6 bases). CDR3 size: 13 residues. V was trimmed by 2 bases and J by 5 bases, leaving 9 bases between them. The germline gives CDR1 MNHNS, CDR2 SASEGT. CDR3 in DNA: TGTGCCAGCAGTGAACAACGGGGGGAGACCCAGTACTTC. It codes for CASSEQRGETQYF.

This clone has only one observation. The rearrangement uses TRBV6-5 and TRBJ2-7; D might be TRBD2 (5 bases). Trimming removed 1 base from V and 0 bases from J, with 10 bases in between. CDR1 MNHEY and CDR2 SVGAGI come from the germline V gene. The CDR3 has 15 amino acids. In DNA, the CDR3 is TGTGCCAGCAGTTACTACGGGGATAGCTCCTACGAGCAGTACTTC. Translation gives CASSYYGDSSYEQYF.

CDR3 residues: CASSSTGNQPQHF. The CDR3, as DNA: TGTGCCAGCAGCTCCACAGGGAATCAGCCCCAGCATTTT. This chain links TRBV7-9 with TRBJ1-5, with TRBD1 as a possible D gene (6 bases). V was shortened by 4 bases and J by 4 bases, with 8 bases between the two germline ends. In germline, CDR1 is SEHNR, CDR2 FQNEAQ (reference sequence). This CDR3 spans 13 amino acids.